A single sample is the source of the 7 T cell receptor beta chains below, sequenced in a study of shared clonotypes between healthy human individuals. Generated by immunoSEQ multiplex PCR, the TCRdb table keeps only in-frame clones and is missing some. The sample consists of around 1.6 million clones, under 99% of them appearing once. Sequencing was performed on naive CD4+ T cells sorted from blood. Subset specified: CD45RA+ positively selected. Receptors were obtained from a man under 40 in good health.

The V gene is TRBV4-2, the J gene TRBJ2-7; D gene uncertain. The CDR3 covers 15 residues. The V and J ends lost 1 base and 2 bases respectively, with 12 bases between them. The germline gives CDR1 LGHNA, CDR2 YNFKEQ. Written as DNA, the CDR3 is TGTGCCAGCAGCCAAGTTGGCGACAAAGCCTACGAGCAGTACTTC. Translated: CASSQVGDKAYEQYF.

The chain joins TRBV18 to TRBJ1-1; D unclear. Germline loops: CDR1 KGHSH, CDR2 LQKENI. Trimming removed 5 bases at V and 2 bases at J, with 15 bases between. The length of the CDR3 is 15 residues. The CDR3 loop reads CASSLYRADNTEAFF. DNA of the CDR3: TGTGCCAGCTCATTATACCGGGCCGACAACACTGAAGCTTTCTTT.

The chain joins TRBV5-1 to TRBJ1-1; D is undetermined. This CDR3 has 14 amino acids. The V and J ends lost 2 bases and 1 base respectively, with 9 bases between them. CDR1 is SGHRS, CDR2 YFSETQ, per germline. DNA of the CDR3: TGCGCCAGCAGCTTCTTGGTTGGGAACACTGAAGCTTTCTTT. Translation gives CASSFLVGNTEAFF.

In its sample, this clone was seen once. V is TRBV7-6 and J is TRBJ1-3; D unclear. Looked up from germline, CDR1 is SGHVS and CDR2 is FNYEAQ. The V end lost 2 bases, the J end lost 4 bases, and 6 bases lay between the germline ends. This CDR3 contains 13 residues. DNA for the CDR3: TGTGCCAGCAGCTTACAAACGGGAAACACCATATATTTT. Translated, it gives CASSLQTGNTIYF.

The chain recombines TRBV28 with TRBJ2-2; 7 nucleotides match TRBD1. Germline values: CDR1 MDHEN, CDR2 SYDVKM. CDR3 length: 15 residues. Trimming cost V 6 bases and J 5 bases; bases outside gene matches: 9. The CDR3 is CASRTDRITTGELFF. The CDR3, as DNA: TGTGCCAGCAGAACGGACAGGATAACGACCGGGGAGCTGTTTTTT.

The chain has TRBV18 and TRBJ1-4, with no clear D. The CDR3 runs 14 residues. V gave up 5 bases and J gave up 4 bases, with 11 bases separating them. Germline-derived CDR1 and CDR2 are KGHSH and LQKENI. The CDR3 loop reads CASSGGGGNEKLFF. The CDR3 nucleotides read TGTGCCAGCTCAGGCGGAGGAGGTAATGAAAAACTGTTTTTT.

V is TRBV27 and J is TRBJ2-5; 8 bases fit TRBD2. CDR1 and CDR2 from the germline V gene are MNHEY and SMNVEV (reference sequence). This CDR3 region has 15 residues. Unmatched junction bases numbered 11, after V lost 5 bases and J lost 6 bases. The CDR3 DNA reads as TGTGCCAGCAGTCCCGGCCAGCGGGAGTCGAAGACCCAGTACTTC. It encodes CASSPGQRESKTQYF.